The TCR beta chain described here comes from a study of control samples from healthy donors and cancer patients. This CDR3 is 13 amino acids long. The V gene lost 4 bases and the J gene lost 7 bases, with 13 bases spanning the gap. Germline V CDR1 and CDR2: SEHNR, FQNEAQ (reference sequence). TCRdb keeps only in-frame clones here, not all; method: immunoSEQ multiplex PCR. The top ten clones hold about 2.4% of a sample with 54,000 or so clones, 85% to 95% of them seen once. J is TRBJ1-1 and V is TRBV7-9; no reliable D call. This TCR was sampled from a man aged 25 to 45 in good health. Specimen: blood. This CDR3 reads CASSSSGQVEAFF. The CDR3, as DNA: TGTGCCAGCAGCTCTAGCGGGCAGGTTGAAGCTTTCTTT.